Listed below are T cell receptor beta chains from one sample, sequenced in a study of Ad26.COV2.S vaccination and SARS-CoV-2 variants. Sequencing was performed with immunoSEQ multiplex PCR; in TCRdb, only in-frame clones are kept and a portion is missing. The profile covers about 420,000 clones, with 85% to 90% appearing a single time and approximately 4% taken by the ten largest. The sample was peripheral blood, taken in a trial of Ad26.COV2.S vaccine versus placebo. The receptors were sampled from a person aged 18 to 65 who received the Ad26.COV2.S COVID-19 vaccine or a placebo. Each CDR3 is given with its conserved first and last residue. The order of the fields is V gene, J gene, CDR3 protein.

>TRBV7-3|TRBJ2-1
CASSLIGGPNEQFF
>TRBV28|TRBJ1-4
CASSRPDFLSLLFF
>TRBV19|TRBJ2-1
CASSPPEGGRPRRFF
>TRBV6-5|TRBJ2-5
CASSYVSQETQYF
>TRBV6-6|TRBJ2-1
CASSYPEFGSYNEQFF
>TRBV4-3|TRBJ2-7
CASSQEYSRTYEQYF
>TRBV19|TRBJ2-7
CASSGPRYEQYF
>TRBV30|TRBJ2-4
CAWGFSGPLAKNIQYF
>TRBV3-1/TRBV3-2|TRBJ1-2
CASSPDRNYGYTF
>TRBV2|TRBJ2-6
CASSEWGGRGRSGANVLTF
>TRBV19|TRBJ1-2
CASSPGTGSTYGYTF
>TRBV6-5|TRBJ1-1
CASSYGPGTEAFF
>TRBV7-9|TRBJ2-7
CASRGTGGKTYEQYF
>TRBV6-2/TRBV6-3|TRBJ2-3
CASSPTAGDPTDTQYF
>TRBV5-6|TRBJ2-1
CASSLVGYSYNEQFF
>TRBV19|TRBJ1-5
CASSPTSNQPQHF
>TRBV4-3|TRBJ2-3
CASSQDGGTPLRADTQYF
>TRBV10-3|TRBJ2-6
CAISEWGPGANVLTF
>TRBV15|TRBJ2-5
CATSSDPGPQETQYF
>TRBV20-1|TRBJ2-7
CSASRAEGGGPSRYEQYF
>TRBV25-1|TRBJ2-5
CASSALAGGVQETQYF
>TRBV27|TRBJ2-3
CASSSPSGGAAQYF
>TRBV6-5|TRBJ2-3
CASSRHVGADTQYF
>TRBV6-2/TRBV6-3|TRBJ1-1
CASSYREGTEAFF
>TRBV4-3|TRBJ2-1
CASSDTGYLYNEQFF
>TRBV28|TRBJ1-4
CATSGTGGEKLFF
>TRBV13|TRBJ2-1
CASSGQGDLHEQFF
>TRBV3-1/TRBV3-2|TRBJ1-3
CASSQALGLNTIYF
>TRBV9|TRBJ2-5
CASSASQGEKTQYF
>TRBV7-9|TRBJ2-1
CASSLRGNEQFF
>TRBV2|TRBJ2-7
CATEGEEQYF
>TRBV7-9|TRBJ2-7
CASATDSYEQYF